One TCR beta chain is described in this entry. Its antigen is as yet unknown. V dropped 0 bases and J dropped 7 bases, with 13 bases sitting between them. The CDR3 sequence is 14 residues long. CDR1 is SGDLS and CDR2 is YYNGEE in the germline V gene. The data are from a study of OX40 agonist ivuxolimab in advanced cancers. Study background: Ivuxolimab, an agonist antibody against OX40 (CD134), was given to patients.

Systemic immunosuppression or a history of autoimmune disease excluded patients. Sequencing used immunoSEQ multiplex PCR; TCRdb keeps in-frame clones, though not all of them. The table has roughly 63,000 clones, about 86% seen once; the top ten hold about 1.2%. Findings and caveats of the study: Antigens targeted by the expanded peripheral T cells were not determined. CD8+ T cells (on average) carried more expanded clones than CD4+ T cells.

The material was CD4+ or CD8+ T cells sorted from blood, obtained in a trial of the OX40 agonist ivuxolimab. This TCR was recovered from an adult with an advanced solid tumor such as melanoma, head and neck, liver or kidney cancer. This sequence joins TRBV9 and TRBJ1-1; D is uncertain. The CDR3 is CASSVGMASFEAFF. The DNA for the CDR3 is TGTGCCAGCAGCGTAGGGATGGCGAGTTTTGAAGCTTTCTTT.